Below are 18 T cell receptor beta chains sequenced from a single sample in a study of neurological immune-mediated disorders. From the 5' RACE reads, TCRdb called clonotypes with MiXCR, one entry per CDR3 protein. The sample yields tens of thousands of distinct CDR3 sequences, approximately 5.1% seen once. The sample taken for sequencing was PBMCs. These receptor sequences come from a human donor with multiple sclerosis. The donor label of this sample is uncertain.

The table lists this clonotype with many counts. The gene calls are TRBV7-6 and TRBJ2-7; 7 bases fit TRBD2. Germline CDR1 and CDR2: SGHVS and FNYEAQ. The CDR3 is 15 amino acids. V lost 1 base and J lost 4; bases outside the gene matches: 7. CDR3 loop: CASSLGASGYYEQYF. CDR3 nucleotide sequence: TGTGCCAGCAGCTTAGGGGCTAGCGGTTATTACGAGCAGTACTTC.

This clonotype has a count of ten or more. The junction departs from the called germline gene at one end, perhaps through a read error. The chain is built from TRBV5-6 and TRBJ2-1, with D tentatively TRBD1 (5 bases). This CDR3 spans 13 amino acids. The germline gives CDR1 SGHDT, CDR2 YYEEEE. CDR3 sequence (DNA): TGTGTCAGCAGCTTGGAAAGGGGTGGTGAGCAGTTCTTC. Protein sequence: CVSSLERGGEQFF.

Ten or more counts support this clonotype. This sequence joins TRBV5-1 and TRBJ1-1; no reliable D call. The V end was cut by 1 base, the J end by 2 bases, with 6 bases between. The CDR3 covers 13 residues. Germline loops: CDR1 SGHRS, CDR2 YFSETQ. CDR3 in amino acids: CASSLIANTEAFF. Written as DNA, the CDR3 is TGCGCCAGCAGCTTGATCGCAAACACTGAAGCTTTCTTT.

This clonotype was seen ten or more times. The genes are TRBV20-1 and TRBJ1-6; TRBD1 matches 8 bases. The V gene's germline CDR1 is DFQATT and CDR2 SNEGSKA (reference sequence). J was trimmed by 4 bases and V by 0 bases; bases with no gene match: 14. The CDR3 is made up of 19 amino acids. The CDR3 sequence: CSAREGRLAGGLYNSPLHF. The CDR3 coding sequence is TGCAGTGCTAGAGAGGGTCGGTTGGCAGGGGGCCTTTATAATTCACCCCTCCACTTT.

This clonotype was counted many times. The chain links TRBV15 to TRBJ2-3; 7 nucleotides line up with TRBD1. After removal of 5 bases from V and 3 bases from J, the junction contained 2 bases not matched to a gene. The CDR3 sequence is 13 residues long. Germline values: CDR1 LNHNV, CDR2 YYDKDF (reference sequence). This CDR3 reads CATSDRVTDTQYF. In DNA form, the CDR3 reads TGTGCCACCAGCGACAGGGTAACAGATACGCAGTATTTT.

This clonotype was counted at least ten times. This rearrangement joins TRBV5-1 to TRBJ1-2; D is undetermined. The CDR3 runs to 14 residues. Germline CDR1 and CDR2: SGHRS and YFSETQ. The V gene lost 4 bases and the J gene lost 4 bases, with 14 bases spanning the gap. The CDR3 DNA sequence: TGCGCCAGCAGCCCAGGCCAGAGCGCCTATGGCTACACCTTC. Translated: CASSPGQSAYGYTF.

At least ten counts were recorded for this clonotype. The V gene is TRBV6-6, the J gene TRBJ2-7; 11 bases fit TRBD2. From germline, CDR1 is MNHNY and CDR2 SVGAGI (reference sequence). CDR3 length: 16 residues. Unmatched junction bases numbered 7, after V lost 4 bases and J lost 2 bases. CDR3 loop: CASSSLLAGVAYEQYF. CDR3 DNA: TGTGCCAGCAGTTCCCTACTAGCGGGGGTGGCCTACGAGCAGTACTTC.

The table lists this clonotype with many counts. The chain joins TRBV20-1 to TRBJ1-2; 8 bases match TRBD1. From germline, CDR1 is DFQATT and CDR2 SNEGSKA (reference sequence). Trimming removed 4 bases from V and 2 bases from J; junction bases left unmatched: 9. The CDR3 has 15 residues. CDR3 loop: CSAIRTGMANYGYTF. The CDR3 DNA follows: TGCAGTGCTATAAGGACAGGGATGGCCAACTATGGCTACACCTTC.

This clonotype was counted many times. This rearrangement joins TRBV20-1 to TRBJ2-5, with D perhaps TRBD2 (7 bases). The CDR3 extends over 12 amino acids. CDR1 and CDR2 (germline): DFQATT, SNEGSKA (reference sequence). V was cut by 5 bases and J by 4 bases, with 11 bases left in between. The CDR3 coding sequence is TGCAGTGCTTGGGGGGGCCGAGAGACCCAGTACTTC. As protein: CSAWGGRETQYF.

This clonotype was recorded at least ten times. The chain employs TRBV6-1 and TRBJ1-1, with D unclear. This CDR3 comprises 13 residues. V was trimmed by 7 bases and J by 0 bases, leaving 9 bases between them. Germline CDR1 is MNHNS and CDR2 is SASEGT. The CDR3 reads CASTQNVNTEAFF. The CDR3 nucleotides read TGTGCCAGCACGCAGAACGTGAACACTGAAGCTTTCTTT.

This clonotype was found many times. CDR3 bases: TGTGCCAGCAGTTTGACCGGCCACCCCACAGATACGCAGTATTTT. Translated: CASSLTGHPTDTQYF. The chain uses TRBV12-3 or TRBV12-4 and TRBJ2-3, with D unresolved. V lost 3 bases and J 2 bases, leaving 12 bases between the germline ends. The CDR3 runs 15 residues.

This clonotype was seen many times. The genes are TRBV12-3 or TRBV12-4 and TRBJ1-5, with D possibly TRBD1 on 5 matching bases. Trimming took off 6 bases at V and 6 bases at J, with 15 bases between the two ends. There are 14 residues in the CDR3. CDR3 nucleotides: TGTGCCAGCAGCCCTCAGGGCGGGGGTCAGCCCCAGCATTTT. Its protein product is CASSPQGGGQPQHF.

This clonotype was recorded many times. The chain is built from TRBV5-1 and TRBJ2-2, with 7 bases lining up with TRBD2. This CDR3 is 16 amino acids long. V lost 6 bases to trimming and J lost 0 bases; unmatched junction nucleotides: 8. Germline lookup yields CDR1 SGHRS and CDR2 YFSETQ. The CDR3 region has the DNA TGCGCCAGCACTGCGGCTCGGGGGGCGAACACCGGGGAGCTGTTTTTT. It encodes CASTAARGANTGELFF.

This clonotype was observed at least ten times. This chain uses TRBV25-1 with TRBJ2-2; 7 positions match TRBD1. This CDR3 region has 13 residues. Trimming cost V 4 bases and J 5 bases; bases outside gene matches: 1. Germline values: CDR1 MGHDK, CDR2 SYGVNS. The CDR3, as DNA: TGTGCCAGCAGTGGACAGGGTACCGGGGAGCTGTTTTTT. Protein product: CASSGQGTGELFF.

This clonotype was seen many times. J is TRBJ1-5 and V is TRBV20-1; D not resolved. Germline CDR1 and CDR2: DFQATT and SNEGSKA (reference sequence). V shed 6 bases and J shed 1 base, with 10 bases lying between them. The length of the CDR3 is 13 residues. This chain's CDR3 is CSAAEGSNQPQHF. CDR3 nucleotide sequence: TGCAGTGCCGCGGAGGGCAGCAATCAGCCCCAGCATTTT.

This clonotype has ten or more counts. CDR3 loop: CSASPGQGNYGYTF. CDR3 nucleotide sequence: TGCAGTGCCTCTCCGGGACAGGGTAACTATGGCTACACCTTC. The chain is built from TRBV20-1 and TRBJ1-2; the match to TRBD1 covers 9 bases. V lost 6 bases, J lost 1 base, and 6 bases stayed unmatched. CDR3 length: 14 amino acids. CDR1 and CDR2 (germline): DFQATT, SNEGSKA (reference sequence).

This clonotype was recorded at least ten times. V is TRBV20-1 and J is TRBJ1-5; 7 nucleotides match TRBD1. V lost 1 base and J lost 4; bases outside the gene matches: 4. The CDR3 is 14 amino acids. Germline lookup yields CDR1 DFQATT and CDR2 SNEGSKA (reference sequence). Here the CDR3 reads CSARGDRVNQPQHF. CDR3 sequence (DNA): TGCAGTGCTAGAGGGGACAGAGTAAATCAGCCCCAGCATTTT.

This clonotype appeared many times. CDR3 sequence (DNA): TGTGCCAGCAGTCCCGGGACAATCCAAGAGCTGTTTTTT. This codes for CASSPGTIQELFF. The gene calls are TRBV6-5 and TRBJ2-2; tentatively, D is TRBD1 (6 bases). This CDR3 contains 13 residues. Trimming stripped 5 bases from V and 11 bases from J, with 15 bases between. Germline V gives CDR1 MNHEY, CDR2 SVGAGI.